A selection of T cell receptor beta chains follows, all from one sample in a study of blood T cell repertoires in COVID-19. The data were produced by immunoSEQ multiplex PCR, yet TCRdb's version contains in-frame clones alone and is incomplete. The table has about 73,000 clones, 65% to 85% seen once; the top ten hold approximately 27%. Sequencing was carried out using peripheral blood. The source of these receptors is a human donor in a cohort sampled during active COVID-19. Both conserved end residues are part of each CDR3. The D gene is left open where the match is weak. Only part of the rows carry a size: once, few, many, or a class if the clone is expanded.

clone size: -
D gene: TRBD2
V gene: TRBV2
J gene: TRBJ2-2
CDR3 DNA: TGTGCCAGCAGTGTGCGACTAGCGGGGGACACCGGGGAGCTGTTTTTT
CDR3 protein: CASSVRLAGDTGELFF

clone size: -
D gene: TRBD1
V gene: TRBV4-1
J gene: TRBJ2-7
CDR3 DNA: TGCGCCAGCAGCCAAGGTCCCCGGGACAGGGGGACGTACTTC
CDR3 protein: CASSQGPRDRGTYF

clone size: -
D gene: TRBD2
V gene: TRBV29-1
J gene: TRBJ2-7
CDR3 DNA: TGCAGCGTTGGGATTAGCGGGAGGCACGAGCAGTACTTC
CDR3 protein: CSVGISGRHEQYF

clone size: -
D gene: -
V gene: TRBV21-1
J gene: TRBJ1-5
CDR3 DNA: TGTGCCAGAGACAGGGGCAATCAGCCCCAGCATTTT
CDR3 protein: CARDRGNQPQHF

clone size: -
D gene: -
V gene: TRBV2
J gene: TRBJ2-1
CDR3 DNA: TGTGCCAGCAGCACTGGGGCGGACCCCTCCTACAATGAGCAGTTCTTC
CDR3 protein: CASSTGADPSYNEQFF

clone size: -
D gene: TRBD2
V gene: TRBV6-2/TRBV6-3
J gene: TRBJ2-2
CDR3 DNA: TGTGCCAGCAGTTCACTAGCGGGGGCCCGGGGTACCGGGGAGCTGTTTTTT
CDR3 protein: CASSSLAGARGTGELFF

clone size: -
D gene: TRBD1
V gene: TRBV18
J gene: TRBJ1-4
CDR3 DNA: TGTGCCAGCTCATCCGGACAGGCGGGGGAAAAACTGTTTTTT
CDR3 protein: CASSSGQAGEKLFF

clone size: -
D gene: TRBD1
V gene: TRBV6-5
J gene: TRBJ2-1
CDR3 DNA: TGTGCCAGCGGCGGGACAGGCGGGGATGAGCAGTTCTTC
CDR3 protein: CASGGTGGDEQFF

clone size: -
D gene: -
V gene: TRBV4-1
J gene: TRBJ2-7
CDR3 DNA: TGCGCCAGCAGCAAGACAGTTCTCTACGAGCAGTACTTC
CDR3 protein: CASSKTVLYEQYF

clone size: -
D gene: -
V gene: TRBV27
J gene: TRBJ1-4
CDR3 DNA: TGTGCCAGCAGTCCCCTAGGACAGACAACTAATGAAAAACTGTTTTTT
CDR3 protein: CASSPLGQTTNEKLFF

clone size: -
D gene: TRBD1
V gene: TRBV7-9
J gene: TRBJ1-2
CDR3 DNA: TGTGCCAGCAACAGGGGACAGGGGGCATATGGCTACACCTTC
CDR3 protein: CASNRGQGAYGYTF

clone size: -
D gene: -
V gene: TRBV9
J gene: TRBJ1-1
CDR3 DNA: TGTGCCAGCAGCGTCTCAGTGAACACTGAAGCTTTCTTT
CDR3 protein: CASSVSVNTEAFF

clone size: -
D gene: -
V gene: TRBV12-3/TRBV12-4
J gene: TRBJ1-5
CDR3 DNA: TGTGCCAGCAGAACAGGGAGAGATCAGCCCCAGCATTTT
CDR3 protein: CASRTGRDQPQHF

clone size: -
D gene: -
V gene: TRBV7-9
J gene: TRBJ2-3
CDR3 DNA: TGTGCCAGCAGCTTAGGAGCCACAGATACGCAGTATTTT
CDR3 protein: CASSLGATDTQYF

clone size: few
D gene: -
V gene: TRBV9
J gene: TRBJ2-2
CDR3 DNA: TGTGCCAGCAGCGTAAGCCCGTCATACACCGGGGAGCTGTTTTTT
CDR3 protein: CASSVSPSYTGELFF